The 16 T cell receptor beta chains below come from one sample, sequenced in a study of blood T cell repertoires in COVID-19. Data came from immunoSEQ multiplex PCR; TCRdb stores just in-frame clones and leaves some out. Of roughly 110,000 clones in the sample, approximately 80% were seen once. Material: peripheral blood. The receptors shown here come from a woman aged 55-75 years with acute or convalescent COVID-19.

V usage is TRBV2 and J usage is TRBJ2-1; D remains ambiguous. Germline V gene data show CDR1 as SNHLY and CDR2 as FYNNEI. The germline V and J ends were trimmed by 6 bases and 2 bases, with 8 bases remaining between them. The CDR3 has 13 residues. Written as DNA, the CDR3 is TGTGCCAGCAGCCTACCGACCTACAATGAGCAGTTCTTC. Its protein product is CASSLPTYNEQFF.

The chain employs TRBV28 and TRBJ2-7; D possibly corresponds to TRBD2 (7 bases). The CDR3 has 13 amino acids. Germline V gene data show CDR1 as MDHEN and CDR2 as SYDVKM. V gave up 11 bases and J gave up 0 bases, with 14 bases separating them. As DNA, the CDR3 is TGTGCCGGGTCGGGGGGCCCCTCCTACGAGCAGTACTTC. Translating it yields CAGSGGPSYEQYF.

This clone was detected a few times. V usage is TRBV11-2 and J usage is TRBJ1-2; 9 bases map to TRBD1. This CDR3 is 15 amino acids long. V lost 5 bases, J lost 2 bases, and 6 bases stayed unmatched. The germline V gene has CDR1 SGHAT and CDR2 FQNNGV. The CDR3 region is CASSEIGQGNYGYTF. CDR3 DNA: TGTGCCAGCAGCGAGATTGGACAGGGGAACTATGGCTACACCTTC. Combining the CDR3 with reference TRBV11-2 and TRBJ1-2 gives the whole variable domain EAGVAQSPRYKIIEKRQSVAFWCNPISGHATLYWYQQILGQGPKLLIQFQNNGVVDDSQLPKDRFSAERLKGVDSTLKIQPAKLEDSAVYLCASSEIGQGNYGYTFGSGTRLTVV.

This rearrangement joins TRBV5-6 to TRBJ1-2; 8 bases map to TRBD1. The V segment lost 5 bases and the J segment 4 bases; nucleotides outside the gene matches: 7. Germline V gives CDR1 SGHDT, CDR2 YYEEEE. The CDR3 is made up of 14 amino acids. The CDR3 loop reads CASSPTGDVYGYTF. CDR3 nucleotide sequence: TGTGCCAGCAGTCCGACAGGGGATGTCTATGGCTACACCTTC.

This clone was recorded only once. The rearrangement uses TRBV11-2 and TRBJ2-2, with TRBD2 as a possible D gene (6 bases). The V end was cut by 2 bases, the J end by 4 bases, with 14 bases between. CDR1 SGHAT and CDR2 FQNNGV come from the germline V gene. The CDR3 consists of 16 residues. CDR3 sequence reads: CASSLLAGSGTGELFF. In DNA form, the CDR3 reads TGTGCCAGCAGCTTACTCGCGGGGTCGGGCACCGGGGAGCTGTTTTTT.

This clone came up a few times. The V call is TRBV19, the J call TRBJ2-1; 10 bases line up with TRBD2. After removal of 2 bases from V and 3 bases from J, the junction contained 10 bases not matched to a gene. CDR3 length: 18 residues. The germline CDR1 and CDR2 sequences are LNHDA and SQIVND (reference sequence). Written as DNA, the CDR3 is TGTGCCAGTAGTATACACCGACGAGCGGGGGGGAACTACAATGAGCAGTTCTTC. Translation gives CASSIHRRAGGNYNEQFF. The complete variable domain, with remaining parts taken from reference TRBV19 and TRBJ2-1, reads DGGITQSPKYLFRKEGQNVTLSCEQNLNHDAMYWYRQDPGQGLRLIYYSQIVNDFQKGDIAEGYSVSREKKESFPLTVTSAQKNPTAFYLCASSIHRRAGGNYNEQFFGPGTRLTVL.

V usage is TRBV6-5 and J usage is TRBJ1-1, with 11 bases fitting TRBD1. The CDR3 covers 14 residues. Germline CDR1 reads MNHEY; CDR2 reads SVGAGI. V lost 6 bases and J lost 1; bases outside the gene matches: 1. The CDR3 region has the DNA TGTGCCAGCAGGGGACAGGGGGGGAACACTGAAGCTTTCTTT. Amino acid sequence: CASRGQGGNTEAFF.

The gene calls are TRBV6-2 or TRBV6-3 and TRBJ1-2; maybe TRBD1 (6 bases). The CDR3 length is 16 residues. The germline V and J ends were trimmed by 5 bases and 2 bases, with 18 bases remaining between them. Germline CDR1 reads MNHEY; CDR2 reads SVGEGT. DNA for the CDR3: TGTGCCAGCAGTCTCCAGGGGTCATCAAAGAACTATGGCTACACCTTC. Amino acid sequence: CASSLQGSSKNYGYTF.

J is TRBJ2-3 and V is TRBV27, with TRBD2 identical over 10 bases. Unmatched junction bases numbered 4, after V lost 3 bases and J lost 7 bases. The CDR3 extends over 14 amino acids. Per the germline V gene, CDR1 is MNHEY and CDR2 is SMNVEV (reference sequence). DNA of the CDR3: TGTGCCAGCAGTTTGGGGACTAGCGCGAATACGCAGTATTTT. Encoded protein: CASSLGTSANTQYF.

The chain joins TRBV5-1 to TRBJ1-4, with 9 positions matching TRBD1. V lost 4 bases, J lost 5 bases, and 6 bases stayed unmatched. Germline CDR1 is SGHRS and CDR2 is YFSETQ. The length of the CDR3 is 15 residues. CDR3 nucleotide sequence: TGCGCCAGCAGCCAGACGGGGACAGGGAATGAAAAACTGTTTTTT. Its protein product is CASSQTGTGNEKLFF.

V gene TRBV6-6 combines with J gene TRBJ1-5; TRBD1 might be the D (6 bases). This CDR3 is built from 13 residues. V lost 6 bases and J 3 bases, leaving 9 bases between the germline ends. Germline assignment: CDR1 MNHNY and CDR2 SVGAGI (reference sequence). CDR3 DNA: TGTGCCAGCAGAAGACAGGTCAATCAGCCCCAGCATTTT. Amino acids: CASRRQVNQPQHF.

V usage is TRBV7-2 and J usage is TRBJ2-1, with D maybe TRBD2 (5 bases). The CDR3 contains 15 residues. Germline CDR1 is SGHTA and CDR2 is FQGNSA. The V gene lost 5 bases and the J gene lost 5 bases, with 16 bases spanning the gap. The CDR3 nucleotides are TGTGCCAGCAGCCCCCCAGCGGTCCGTAACAATGAGCAGTTCTTC. Translated: CASSPPAVRNNEQFF. The whole variable domain, filled in from reference TRBV7-2 and TRBJ2-1, reads GAGVSQSPSNKVTEKGKDVELRCDPISGHTALYWYRQSLGQGLEFLIYFQGNSAPDKSGLPSDRFSAERTGGSVSTLTIQRTQQEDSAVYLCASSPPAVRNNEQFFGPGTRLTVL.

The V and J genes are TRBV4-2 and TRBJ2-7; 10 nucleotides line up with TRBD2. Trimming removed 4 bases from V and 7 bases from J; junction bases left unmatched: 10. The CDR3 runs 15 residues. From germline, CDR1 is LGHNA and CDR2 YNFKEQ. In DNA form, the CDR3 reads TGTGCCAGCAGCCGATTGACTAGCGGGCAGAGGGAGCAGTACTTC. Translated, it gives CASSRLTSGQREQYF.

A few counts support this clone. The rearrangement joins TRBV5-1 to TRBJ2-7; 8 bases fit TRBD2. This CDR3 is 18 amino acids long. In germline, CDR1 is SGHRS, CDR2 YFSETQ. J was trimmed by 3 bases and V by 1 base; bases with no gene match: 15. The CDR3 DNA is TGCGCCAGCAGCTTGAATGGAGCGGGGGCCTCCTTCGTCTACGAGCAGTACTTC. Translated, it gives CASSLNGAGASFVYEQYF.

This chain links TRBV3-1 (or the pseudogene TRBV3-2) with TRBJ1-6; 7 positions agree with TRBD1. This CDR3 is built from 16 residues. In germline, CDR1 is LGHDT, CDR2 YNNKEL (reference sequence). J lost 3 bases, V lost 1 base, and 3 bases had no gene match. The CDR3, as DNA: TGTGCCAGCAGCCAAGCCCAGGGGGTCTATAATTCACCCCTCCACTTT. It is translated as CASSQAQGVYNSPLHF.

The chain is built from TRBV18 and TRBJ2-1; 9 bases align to TRBD2. The CDR3 is 16 residues long. Germline V CDR1 and CDR2: KGHSH, LQKENI. V trimming: 2 bases; J trimming: 5 bases; junction bases outside the gene matches: 7. As DNA, the CDR3 is TGTGCCAGCTCACCAGTCGAGATAGCGGGAGACAATGAGCAGTTCTTC. This gives the protein CASSPVEIAGDNEQFF. Full variable domain (outside the CDR3, taken from reference TRBV18 and TRBJ2-1): NAGVMQNPRHLVRRRGQEARLRCSPMKGHSHVYWYRQLPEEGLKFMVYLQKENIIDESGMPKERFSAEFPKEGPSILRIQQVVRGDSAAYFCASSPVEIAGDNEQFFGPGTRLTVL.